Presented here are 27 T cell receptor beta chains from one specimen sequenced in a study of graft-versus-host responses after intestinal transplantation. Assay: immunoSEQ multiplex PCR; the TCRdb copy retains only in-frame clones and omits some. This table has 20,000 to 25,000 clones, 33% appearing once. The plating included about 200,000 irradiated, violet-dye-labeled stimulator cells together with about 200,000 CFSE-labeled responder cells. Sequenced here: alloreactive CD8+ T cells from a mixed lymphocyte reaction culture, sampled before intestinal transplant. The sample's subset: CFSE-low proliferating T cells sorted from approximately 6-day pre-transplant mixed lymphocyte reaction (GvH or HvG direction). The receptors derive from a human patient who received an intestinal transplant.

The V gene is TRBV10-3, the J gene TRBJ2-7, with unresolved D. The CDR3 is 14 amino acids. The V gene lost 4 bases and the J gene lost 10 bases, with 20 bases spanning the gap. The germline gives CDR1 ENHRY, CDR2 SYGVKD. In DNA form, the CDR3 reads TGTGCCATCAGTGCGCGAGTAGGGCGGCGAGAACAGTACTTC. It yields the protein CAISARVGRREQYF.

V and J are TRBV5-1 and TRBJ2-2; 11 bases line up with TRBD2. This CDR3 has 19 amino acids. The V gene end was trimmed by 1 base and the J gene end by 5 bases; junction bases not matched to a gene: 13. Germline CDR1 and CDR2: SGHRS and YFSETQ. The CDR3 protein is CASSLRDRELAGVTGELFF. CDR3 in DNA: TGCGCCAGCAGCTTGCGGGACAGGGAACTAGCGGGGGTGACCGGGGAGCTGTTTTTT.

This clone is classed as medium-sized. This sequence joins TRBV6-5 and TRBJ1-6; D is unresolved. CDR1 and CDR2 from the germline V gene are MNHEY and SVGAGI. This CDR3 spans 13 amino acids. V lost 0 bases and J 9 bases, leaving 6 bases between the germline ends. CDR3 loop: CASSYSEGSPLHF. The CDR3 bases are TGTGCCAGCAGTTACTCAGAGGGTTCACCCCTCCACTTT.

This clone was counted between two and nine times. The chain couples TRBV5-6 to TRBJ1-1; 8 bases fit TRBD1. Trimming took 0 bases from V and 1 from J; bases not matched to a gene: 8. This CDR3 contains 17 residues. Germline loops: CDR1 SGHDT, CDR2 YYEEEE. This CDR3 reads CASSLAGQGLKNTEAFF. Here the CDR3 DNA reads TGTGCCAGCAGCTTGGCAGGACAGGGACTGAAGAACACTGAAGCTTTCTTT.

The chain has TRBV11-2 and TRBJ2-5; 7 bases map to TRBD2. V trimming: 0 bases; J trimming: 3 bases; junction bases outside the gene matches: 1. Germline loops: CDR1 SGHAT, CDR2 FQNNGV. This CDR3 has 14 amino acids. The CDR3 nucleotides read TGTGCCAGCAGCTTAGAGGGGGGGGAAGAGACCCAGTACTTC. It codes for CASSLEGGEETQYF.

This chain's CDR3 is CSVDIGSYGYTF. CDR3 bases: TGCAGCGTTGATATCGGGAGCTATGGCTACACCTTC. The rearrangement links TRBV29-1 to TRBJ1-2; D gene ambiguous. Germline CDR1 and CDR2: SQVTM and ANQGSEA. Trimming took off 3 bases at V and 4 bases at J, with 9 bases between the two ends. There are 12 residues in the CDR3.

The V call is TRBV7-2, the J call TRBJ2-7; 7 bases are shared with TRBD2. Germline loops: CDR1 SGHTA, CDR2 FQGNSA. The CDR3 consists of 15 residues. The junction had 10 bases not matched to a gene; V was cut back by 4 bases and J by 4 bases. The CDR3 DNA reads TGTGCCAGCAGCTCTACCGCGCGGGAGAGATACGAGCAGTACTTC. Amino acid sequence: CASSSTARERYEQYF.

The CDR3 nucleotides read TGTGCCAGCAGCACCCGGGACAGGGGGCTGAACGGGGAGCTGTTTTTT. Its protein is CASSTRDRGLNGELFF. V usage is TRBV13 and J usage is TRBJ2-2; 12 nucleotides line up with TRBD1. The CDR3 runs 16 residues. J lost 7 bases, V lost 5 bases, and 8 bases had no gene match. Per the germline V gene, CDR1 is PRHDT and CDR2 is FYEKMQ (reference sequence).

The chain joins TRBV27 to TRBJ2-7; the D is unclear. Per the germline V gene, CDR1 is MNHEY and CDR2 is SMNVEV (reference sequence). The CDR3 sequence is 15 residues long. V was clipped by 4 bases and J by 0 bases, with 13 bases between them. The CDR3 reads CASSSNDLISYEQYF. CDR3 nucleotides: TGTGCCAGCAGTTCTAACGACTTGATCTCCTACGAGCAGTACTTC.

This clone appeared a single time. The genes are TRBV7-9 and TRBJ2-1; D remains ambiguous. V lost 5 bases and J lost 0, with 23 bases in between. Germline V lookup: CDR1 SEHNR, CDR2 FQNEAQ (reference sequence). This CDR3 is built from 19 residues. Written as DNA, the CDR3 is TGTGCCAGCAGCCCCATTAAGGTCAAACTAACCTCCTCCTACAATGAGCAGTTCTTC. Protein sequence: CASSPIKVKLTSSYNEQFF.

The CDR3 loop is CASSERRQHPYEQYF. The CDR3 nucleotides are TGTGCCAGCAGTGAAAGACGACAGCACCCCTACGAGCAGTACTTC. V gene TRBV2 combines with J gene TRBJ2-7; weak D call: TRBD1 (5 bases). Trimming removed 2 bases from V and 2 bases from J, with 13 bases in between. The CDR3 totals 15 residues. The germline CDR1 and CDR2 sequences are SNHLY and FYNNEI.

This clone was recorded many times. An end of the junction differs from the germline gene, which may be a read error. The V call is TRBV27, the J call TRBJ2-7; no clear D. CDR3 length: 9 residues. Germline assignment: CDR1 MNHEY and CDR2 SMNVEV (reference sequence). This chain's CDR3 is CARRHLGDF. The CDR3, as DNA: TGTGCCAGGCGACATTTAGGAGACTTC.

This clone was seen once. The V and J genes are TRBV6-5 and TRBJ2-5; no clear D gene. The germline V gene encodes CDR1 MNHEY and CDR2 SVGAGI. This CDR3 region has 12 residues. Trimming cost V 0 bases and J 1 base, with 0 bases left between them. CDR3 bases: TGTGCCAGCAGTTACTCCCAAGAGACCCAGTACTTC. It codes for CASSYSQETQYF.

In regard to this clone: Other DNA sequences from this sample encode an identical CDR3 as well. The chain couples TRBV25-1 to TRBJ1-5; D gene uncertain. The CDR3 contains 15 residues. V was cut by 0 bases and J by 1 base, with 7 bases left in between. The germline V gene has CDR1 MGHDK and CDR2 SYGVNS. The CDR3 nucleotides read TGTGCCAGCAGTGAATATGCGGGGAGCAATCAGCCCCAGCATTTT. Translation: CASSEYAGSNQPQHF.

Comment on this clone: The junction departs from the called germline gene at one end, perhaps through a read error. This CDR3 is CASNWGGTEAFF. The CDR3 nucleotides read TGTGCAAGTAATTGGGGGGGCACTGAAGCTTTCTTT. The genes are TRBV19 and TRBJ1-1, with D possibly TRBD1 on 5 matching bases. CDR3 length equals 12 residues. The V gene's germline CDR1 is LNHDA and CDR2 SQIVND (reference sequence).

This clone was seen only a few times. The rearrangement links TRBV9 to TRBJ2-1, with D uncertain. Germline assignment: CDR1 SGDLS and CDR2 YYNGEE. V lost 2 bases to trimming and J lost 3 bases, with 15 bases between them. The CDR3 has 16 amino acids. In DNA form, the CDR3 reads TGTGCCAGCAGCGTTGGACGGGTGCATGTCTACAATGAGCAGTTCTTC. Translating it yields CASSVGRVHVYNEQFF.

This clone is deemed medium-sized. CDR3 in amino acids: CASSLQGTGKGAFF. Written as DNA, the CDR3 is TGTGCCAGCAGCTTGCAAGGGACAGGAAAAGGAGCTTTCTTT. The chain combines TRBV5-4 with TRBJ1-1, with 8 bases lining up with TRBD1. Per the germline V gene, CDR1 is SGHNT and CDR2 is YYREEE (reference sequence). V lost 1 base and J lost 10; bases outside the gene matches: 9. CDR3 length equals 14 residues.

The chain carries TRBV5-4 and TRBJ2-6; D gene uncertain. The CDR3 loop spans 13 amino acids. V lost 7 bases and J 3 bases, leaving 8 bases between the germline ends. The germline gives CDR1 SGHNT, CDR2 YYREEE (reference sequence). Here the CDR3 DNA reads TGTGCCAGCCACCGTGTTGGGGCCAACGTCCTGACTTTC. Amino acid sequence: CASHRVGANVLTF. The whole variable domain, filled in from reference TRBV5-4 and TRBJ2-6, reads ETGVTQSPTHLIKTRGQQVTLRCSSQSGHNTVSWYQQALGQGPQFIFQYYREEENGRGNFPPRFSGLQFPNYSSELNVNALELDDSALYLCASHRVGANVLTFGAGSRLTVL.

The genes are TRBV5-1 and TRBJ2-5; perhaps TRBD2 as D (7 bases). This CDR3 has 14 residues. The V gene lost 2 bases and the J gene lost 5 bases, with 13 bases spanning the gap. Germline CDR1 SGHRS, CDR2 YFSETQ. The DNA for the CDR3 is TGCGCCAGCAGCTTCGGAGGGGGGGAGGAGACCCAGTACTTC. Its protein product is CASSFGGGEETQYF.

The chain carries TRBV13 and TRBJ2-3; D unclear. Germline values: CDR1 PRHDT, CDR2 FYEKMQ (reference sequence). This CDR3 has 14 residues. Trimming took 2 bases from V and 2 from J, leaving 8 bases between them. The CDR3 DNA sequence: TGTGCCAGCAGCTTAATTCAGGACACAGATACGCAGTATTTT. This gives the protein CASSLIQDTDTQYF. Based on the CDR3 plus reference TRBV13 and TRBJ2-3, the full variable domain is AAGVIQSPRHLIKEKRETATLKCYPIPRHDTVYWYQQGPGQDPQFLISFYEKMQSDKGSIPDRFSAQQFSDYHSELNMSSLELGDSALYFCASSLIQDTDTQYFGPGTRLTVL.

This clone was recorded a few times. This chain links TRBV5-6 with TRBJ2-1; 10 nucleotides match TRBD2. The ends lost 3 bases at V and 5 bases at J; junction bases unmatched: 11. Germline V gene lookup returns CDR1 SGHDT and CDR2 YYEEEE. The CDR3 covers 17 residues. As DNA, the CDR3 is TGTGCCAGCAGCTCCAACTTGCTAGCGGGAGTCAACAATGAGCAGTTCTTC. Its translation: CASSSNLLAGVNNEQFF.

This clone was seen more than once but under ten times. The gene calls are TRBV9 and TRBJ1-2; 7 bases match TRBD1. From germline, CDR1 is SGDLS and CDR2 YYNGEE. This CDR3 has 16 residues. The J segment lost 0 bases and the V segment lost 0 bases, leaving 5 bases of the junction unmatched. CDR3 sequence (DNA): TGTGCCAGCAGCGTAGAGAGGGACAGCGCTAACTATGGCTACACCTTC. The encoded protein is CASSVERDSANYGYTF.

The rearrangement links TRBV9 to TRBJ2-2, with 10 bases identical to TRBD1. Looked up from germline, CDR1 is SGDLS and CDR2 is YYNGEE. The CDR3 consists of 16 residues. Trimming took 2 bases from V and 6 from J; bases not matched to a gene: 7. This chain's CDR3 is CASSVGDRGSAGELFF. The DNA of the CDR3 is TGTGCCAGCAGCGTGGGGGACAGGGGAAGTGCCGGGGAGCTGTTTTTT.

The V call is TRBV30, the J call TRBJ2-7; 9 positions agree with TRBD1. Germline V lookup: CDR1 GTSNPN, CDR2 SVGIG (reference sequence). J gave up 2 bases and V 7 bases, and 9 bases lay outside the gene matches. The CDR3 loop spans 14 amino acids. The CDR3 reads CALFGTGLAYEQYF. Written as DNA, the CDR3 is TGTGCCTTATTCGGGACAGGGCTTGCCTACGAGCAGTACTTC.

The chain links TRBV6-5 to TRBJ2-2; possibly TRBD2 for D (6 bases). CDR3 length equals 13 residues. The germline V gene has CDR1 MNHEY and CDR2 SVGAGI. Trimming removed 8 bases at V and 0 bases at J, with 7 bases between. The CDR3 DNA reads TGTGCCAGCGGGGGGACGAACACCGGGGAGCTGTTTTTT. Translation: CASGGTNTGELFF.

The sample holds a few counts of this clone. This chain links TRBV7-6 with TRBJ2-1; D is uncertain. Germline V lookup: CDR1 SGHVS, CDR2 FNYEAQ. This CDR3 has 14 amino acids. The V end was cut by 2 bases, the J end by 8 bases, with 13 bases between. The CDR3: CASSLTLVWDEQFF. The CDR3 DNA sequence: TGTGCCAGCAGCTTAACCCTAGTTTGGGATGAGCAGTTCTTC.

The rearrangement uses TRBV7-9 and TRBJ2-4; 10 bases align to TRBD1. The CDR3 consists of 15 residues. The ends lost 6 bases at V and 7 bases at J; junction bases unmatched: 9. The germline CDR1 and CDR2 sequences are SEHNR and FQNEAQ (reference sequence). In DNA form, the CDR3 reads TGTGCCAGCAGACTCCCCGGGACAGGGGACAACATTCAGTACTTC. Protein: CASRLPGTGDNIQYF.